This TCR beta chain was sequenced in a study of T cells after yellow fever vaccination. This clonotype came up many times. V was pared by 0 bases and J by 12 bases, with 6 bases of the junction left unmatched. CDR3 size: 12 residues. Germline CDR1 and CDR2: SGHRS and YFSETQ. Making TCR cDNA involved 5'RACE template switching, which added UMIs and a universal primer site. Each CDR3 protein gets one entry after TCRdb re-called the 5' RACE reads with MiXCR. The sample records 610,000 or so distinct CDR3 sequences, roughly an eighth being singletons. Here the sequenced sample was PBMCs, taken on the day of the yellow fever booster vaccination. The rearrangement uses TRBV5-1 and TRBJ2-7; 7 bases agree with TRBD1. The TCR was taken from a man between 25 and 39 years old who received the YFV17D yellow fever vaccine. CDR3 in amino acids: CASSLGDSPVYF. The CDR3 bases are TGCGCCAGCAGCTTGGGGGACAGCCCGGTGTACTTC. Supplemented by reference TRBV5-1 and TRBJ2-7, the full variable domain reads KAGVTQTPRYLIKTRGQQVTLSCSPISGHRSVSWYQQTPGQGLQFLFEYFSETQRNKGNFPGRFSGRQFSNSRSEMNVSTLELGDSALYLCASSLGDSPVYFGPGTRLTVT.